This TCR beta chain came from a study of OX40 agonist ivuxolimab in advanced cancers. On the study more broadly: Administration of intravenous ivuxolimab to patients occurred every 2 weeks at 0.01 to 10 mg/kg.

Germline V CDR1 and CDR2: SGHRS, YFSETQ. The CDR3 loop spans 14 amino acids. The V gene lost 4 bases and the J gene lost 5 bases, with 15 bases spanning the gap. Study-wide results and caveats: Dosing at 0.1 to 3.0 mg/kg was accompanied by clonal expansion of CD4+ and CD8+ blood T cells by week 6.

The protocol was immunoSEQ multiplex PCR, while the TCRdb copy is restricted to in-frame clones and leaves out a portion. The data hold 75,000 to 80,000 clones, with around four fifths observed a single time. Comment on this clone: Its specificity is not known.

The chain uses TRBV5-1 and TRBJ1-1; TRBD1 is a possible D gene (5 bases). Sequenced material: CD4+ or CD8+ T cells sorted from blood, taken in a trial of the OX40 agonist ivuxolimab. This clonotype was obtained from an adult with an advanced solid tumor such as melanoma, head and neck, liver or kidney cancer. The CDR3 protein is CASSSSREGTEAFF. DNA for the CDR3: TGCGCCAGCAGCAGTTCGCGGGAGGGGACTGAAGCTTTCTTT.